These T cell receptor beta chains were read from a single sample in a study of shared clonotypes between healthy human individuals. TCRdb's table, derived via immunoSEQ multiplex PCR, lists solely in-frame clones and lacks some. This table holds more than 2 million clones, 90% to 95% found once. The specimen sequenced was naive CD8+ T cells from PBMCs. All receptors derive from a man between 18 and 29 years old in good health. Some clones in this sample may be carry-over from other donors' samples. CDR3s include the opening cysteine and the closing phenylalanine or tryptophan. The order of the fields is clone size, D gene, J gene, V gene, CDR3 DNA, CDR3 protein. A D gene is named only where the DNA matches it firmly. A clone size is listed for some rows: how often the clone was seen (once, few, many), or a class if it is expanded.

size: .
D: TRBD2
J: TRBJ2-3
V: TRBV9
DNA: TGTGCCAGCAGCCCCCGACTAGCGGGAGCGGCAGATACGCAGTATTTT
CDR3: CASSPRLAGAADTQYF

size: .
D: .
J: TRBJ2-1
V: TRBV11-2
DNA: TGTGCCAGCAGCCTTTTACTAGCATCCTACAATGAGCAGTTCTTC
CDR3: CASSLLLASYNEQFF

size: .
D: TRBD2
J: TRBJ2-3
V: TRBV11-2
DNA: TGTGCCAGCAGCCTCCGGACTAGCGGGAGGGCAGATACGCAGTATTTT
CDR3: CASSLRTSGRADTQYF

size: .
D: .
J: TRBJ2-4
V: TRBV2
DNA: TGTGCCAGCAGTGAAGGCCCGATCGTAGCCAAAAACATTCAGTACTTC
CDR3: CASSEGPIVAKNIQYF

size: once
D: .
J: TRBJ2-7
V: TRBV19
DNA: TGTGCCAGTAGGACCGGGACGGGCTCCTACGAGCAGTACTTC
CDR3: CASRTGTGSYEQYF

size: .
D: .
J: TRBJ2-2
V: TRBV27
DNA: TGTGCCAGCAGTCCCATAAGGGGAAACACCGGGGAGCTGTTTTTT
CDR3: CASSPIRGNTGELFF

size: .
D: .
J: TRBJ2-3
V: TRBV30
DNA: TGTGCCTGGAGCGGGTTAGGGTTTGATACGCAGTATTTT
CDR3: CAWSGLGFDTQYF

size: .
D: .
J: TRBJ2-7
V: TRBV4-3
DNA: TGCGCCAGCAGCCAAGGGACCGGGAGTCGGTACGAGCAGTACTTC
CDR3: CASSQGTGSRYEQYF

size: .
D: TRBD1
J: TRBJ2-7
V: TRBV7-2
DNA: TGTGCCAGCAGACAAACACCGGGACAGGGGAGCTCCTACGAGCAGTACTTC
CDR3: CASRQTPGQGSSYEQYF

size: .
D: TRBD2
J: TRBJ2-4
V: TRBV11-1
DNA: TGTGCCAGCAGCCCAGGACTAGCGGGAGGGCCGGACGCCAAAAACATTCAGTACTTC
CDR3: CASSPGLAGGPDAKNIQYF

size: .
D: .
J: TRBJ2-1
V: TRBV2
DNA: TGTGCCAGCAGTGGGAGATCCTTATCGAAGTTCTTC
CDR3: CASSGRSLSKFF

size: .
D: .
J: TRBJ2-7
V: TRBV4-1
DNA: TGCGCCAGCAGCCCCGAGGCCGGAGGGGAGCAGTACTTC
CDR3: CASSPEAGGEQYF

size: .
D: .
J: TRBJ1-1
V: TRBV4-1
DNA: TGCGCCAGCAGCCGGGCCGGGACGGTGAACACTGAAGCTTTCTTT
CDR3: CASSRAGTVNTEAFF

size: .
D: TRBD2
J: TRBJ2-3
V: TRBV19
DNA: TGTGCCAGTAGAACCGGGACTAGCTGGGGAGATACGCAGTATTTT
CDR3: CASRTGTSWGDTQYF

size: few
D: .
J: TRBJ1-1
V: TRBV27
DNA: TGTGCCAGCAGTGGCCCGGGGGGGGCGAACACTGAAGCTTTCTTT
CDR3: CASSGPGGANTEAFF

size: .
D: .
J: TRBJ2-7
V: TRBV14
DNA: TGTGCCAGCAGCCAAGTACACAGCCTCTACGAGCAGTACTTC
CDR3: CASSQVHSLYEQYF

size: few
D: TRBD2
J: TRBJ2-7
V: TRBV4-2
DNA: TGTGCCAGCAGCCAAGGGGCGGGAGGAACCTACGAGCAGTACTTC
CDR3: CASSQGAGGTYEQYF

size: .
D: TRBD1
J: TRBJ2-1
V: TRBV11-2
DNA: TGTGCCAGCAGCTCAAGGACAGGGGGTCTCTATGAGCAGTTCTTC
CDR3: CASSSRTGGLYEQFF

size: .
D: .
J: TRBJ1-2
V: TRBV6-6
DNA: TGTGCCAGCGAACAGGGATTCGGCTACACCTTC
CDR3: CASEQGFGYTF

size: .
D: .
J: TRBJ2-1
V: TRBV13
DNA: TGTGCCAGCACGGTCGGCGGGAACAATGAGCAGTTCTTC
CDR3: CASTVGGNNEQFF

size: .
D: TRBD2
J: TRBJ2-4
V: TRBV19
DNA: TGTGCCAGTAGTATCATAGCGGGAAGGTTTAACATTCAGTACTTC
CDR3: CASSIIAGRFNIQYF

size: .
D: .
J: TRBJ1-4
V: TRBV7-8
DNA: TGTGCCAGCAGCTCTGTGAGCGTGGGAGCTAATGAAAAACTGTTTTTT
CDR3: CASSSVSVGANEKLFF

size: .
D: .
J: TRBJ2-6
V: TRBV6-5
DNA: TGTGCCAGCACCACAGGCGGGGCCAACGTCCTGACTTTC
CDR3: CASTTGGANVLTF

size: .
D: .
J: TRBJ2-1
V: TRBV11-2
DNA: TGTGCCAGCATCCCGAGGGCAGGGATGGGTGAGCAGTTCTTC
CDR3: CASIPRAGMGEQFF

size: .
D: TRBD1
J: TRBJ2-6
V: TRBV18
DNA: TGTGCCAGCTCACCCACAGGGGAGCTTCCTGGGGCCAACGTCCTGACTTTC
CDR3: CASSPTGELPGANVLTF

size: .
D: TRBD1
J: TRBJ2-7
V: TRBV4-3
DNA: TGCGCCAGCAGCCAAGAAGAATACGGGACAGGGTCCTACGAGCAGTACTTC
CDR3: CASSQEEYGTGSYEQYF

size: .
D: .
J: TRBJ1-1
V: TRBV18
DNA: TGTGCCAGCTCACCCGCCGTCACTGAAGCTTTCTTT
CDR3: CASSPAVTEAFF

size: .
D: TRBD2
J: TRBJ2-7
V: TRBV10-2
DNA: TGCGCCAGCAGTGGCGGCGGGGGGGAGCAGTACTTC
CDR3: CASSGGGGEQYF

size: .
D: .
J: TRBJ2-2
V: TRBV5-4
DNA: TGTGCCAGCAGCGAGGGACGGGACGAGCCCGGGGAGCTGTTTTTT
CDR3: CASSEGRDEPGELFF

size: .
D: TRBD2
J: TRBJ2-1
V: TRBV5-1
DNA: TGCGCCAGCAGCGCCGGGACTAGCATCCATGAGCAGTTCTTC
CDR3: CASSAGTSIHEQFF

size: once
D: .
J: TRBJ1-1
V: TRBV5-6
DNA: TGTGCCAGCAGCTTGGGGCCGGCCTACGGGGAAGTGAACACTGAAGCTTTCTTT
CDR3: CASSLGPAYGEVNTEAFF

size: .
D: TRBD1
J: TRBJ2-2
V: TRBV5-4
DNA: TGTGCCAGCAGCTTGGAGGCAGGGGGTGGAACCGGGGAGCTGTTTTTT
CDR3: CASSLEAGGGTGELFF

size: .
D: .
J: TRBJ1-1
V: TRBV6-5
DNA: TGTGCCAGCAGCTACATAAACACTGAAGCTTTCTTT
CDR3: CASSYINTEAFF

size: .
D: .
J: TRBJ2-7
V: TRBV27
DNA: TGTGCCAGCAGATACAGGGAGGCGTACGAGCAGTACTTC
CDR3: CASRYREAYEQYF

size: .
D: TRBD1
J: TRBJ2-7
V: TRBV29-1
DNA: TGCAGCGTTCTGGGGACAGTCTACGAGCAGTACTTC
CDR3: CSVLGTVYEQYF

size: once
D: TRBD1
J: TRBJ2-7
V: TRBV11-3
DNA: TGTGCCAGCAGCCACCCGGGACAGGGTAACGAGCAGTACTTC
CDR3: CASSHPGQGNEQYF

size: once
D: .
J: TRBJ1-4
V: TRBV27
DNA: TGTGCCAGCAGTCCTCGCTTCAGGCATGACCAAATCGGAGAAAAACTGTTTTTT
CDR3: CASSPRFRHDQIGEKLFF

size: .
D: TRBD2
J: TRBJ2-7
V: TRBV11-2
DNA: TGTGCCAGCAGCTTAGGGGCGGGAGGGGCCTACGAGCAGTACTTC
CDR3: CASSLGAGGAYEQYF

size: .
D: .
J: TRBJ1-2
V: TRBV29-1
DNA: TGCAGCGACGGTGGCTACACCTTC
CDR3: CSDGGYTF

size: .
D: TRBD1
J: TRBJ2-6
V: TRBV7-3
DNA: TGTGCCAGCAGCAAAGGACAGGTTGCCTCTGGGGCCAACGTCCTGACTTTC
CDR3: CASSKGQVASGANVLTF